This TCR delta chain was obtained from a study of γδ T cells in repeated Plasmodium falciparum infection. The overall study: Sampling occurred at baseline, pre-infection for selected infections, and 21 days post-infection. The study, taken as a whole, reports: Vdelta2-negative gammadelta repertoires appeared less diverse and less shared in Malian than Australian children. Waves of new clonotype selection appeared after repeated controlled infections in Vdelta2-negative, largely Vdelta1+, gammadelta T cells. Vgamma9/Vdelta2+ T cells showed a stable polyclonal repertoire with shared TCRgamma sequences.

The V gene lost 4 bases and the J gene lost 1 base, with 43 bases spanning the gap. Germline-derived CDR1 and CDR2 are TSWWSYY and QGS. The CDR3 covers 25 residues. As regards this clone: Its antigen is as yet unknown. TCRdb has a much larger clone's protein, which differs at residue 5 from the translation of this DNA, likely because of a read error; what is shown is the protein translated from the DNA.

TCRdb re-called the multiplex PCR reads via CATT. The data contain over 45,000 delta-chain clones, 1.5% to 2% of them seen just once; the ten biggest clones take up 8.6%. Bulk repertoires came from Vgamma9/Vdelta2+ or Vdelta2-negative gammadelta T cells flow-sorted from PBMC. Material for sequencing was gamma-delta T cells from blood. This sequence originates from a pool of human donors (malaria-infected and uninfected, not separated). The V call is TRDV1, the J call TRDJ1, with TRDD3 as a possible D gene (8 bases). The J gene, absent from TCRdb, was called here by matching the DNA to germline. For the CDR3, the DNA is TGTGCTCTTGGGGGCTCGGCCTTCCTTAGGGTGGACCGTACTGGGGGCCGTACCCCCACCGATAAACTCATCTTT. Amino acid sequence: CALGGSAFLRVDRTGGRTPTDKLIF.